This is a list of T cell receptor beta chains from one sample in a study of patients and donors after allogeneic stem cell transplantation. TCRdb processed the RT-PCR reads anew with MiXCR; each CDR3 protein has one entry. This sample has about 410,000 distinct CDR3 sequences; 15% to 20% occur once, and the top ten carry around 6.8%. The sequencing input was blood, either unsorted or a sorted T cell fraction (not recorded which). The receptors come from a human donor who was either an allogeneic HSCT recipient or a stem cell or donor lymphocyte infusion donor (not recorded which). It is not recorded whose cells these are; they may come from a transplant donor. Both conserved end residues are part of each CDR3.

CASSSPPSGLSYEQYF 16 TRBJ2-7 TRBV7-9
CASSLMRGSNYGYTF 15 TRBJ1-2 TRBV12-3/TRBV12-4
CASSVGTRPGNTIYF 15 TRBJ1-3 TRBV9
CASSGGQPGANVLTF 15 TRBJ2-6 TRBV2
CASSSSTLHEKLFF 14 TRBJ1-4 TRBV5-1
CASSFPRLAWNEQYF 15 TRBJ2-7 TRBV12-3/TRBV12-4
CSARSRANYGYTF 13 TRBJ1-2 TRBV20-1
CASSYFRTVSGYTF 14 TRBJ1-2 TRBV7-9
CASTPGPGRYQETQYF 16 TRBJ2-5 TRBV28
CASSSSRVYGYTF 13 TRBJ1-2 TRBV6-6
CASSLGVADGYTF 13 TRBJ1-2 TRBV12-3/TRBV12-4
CASSLATGVSTEAFF 15 TRBJ1-1 TRBV7-9
CASSLESVASGANVLTF 17 TRBJ2-6 TRBV7-9
CASSLAPLLAGGPNGELFF 19 TRBJ2-2 TRBV5-4
CASSLSRTEAFF 12 TRBJ1-1 TRBV12-3/TRBV12-4
CASSPLGTGRKTDTQYF 17 TRBJ2-3 TRBV28